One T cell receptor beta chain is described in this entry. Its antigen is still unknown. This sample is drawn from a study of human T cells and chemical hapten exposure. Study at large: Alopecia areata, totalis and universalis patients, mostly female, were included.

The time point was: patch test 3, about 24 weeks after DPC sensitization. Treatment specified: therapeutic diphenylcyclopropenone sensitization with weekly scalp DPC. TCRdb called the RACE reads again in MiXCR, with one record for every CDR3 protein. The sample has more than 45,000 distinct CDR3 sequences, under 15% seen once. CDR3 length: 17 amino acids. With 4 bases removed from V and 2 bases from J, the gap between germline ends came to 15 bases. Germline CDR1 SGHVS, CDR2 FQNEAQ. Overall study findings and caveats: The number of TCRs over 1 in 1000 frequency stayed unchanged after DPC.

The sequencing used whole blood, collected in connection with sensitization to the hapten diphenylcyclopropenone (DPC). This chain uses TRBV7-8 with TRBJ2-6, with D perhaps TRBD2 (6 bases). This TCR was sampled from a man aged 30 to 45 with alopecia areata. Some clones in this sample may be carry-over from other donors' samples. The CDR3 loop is CASSWMGGSTGANVLTF. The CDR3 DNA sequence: TGTGCCAGCAGCTGGATGGGAGGCAGTACTGGGGCCAACGTCCTGACTTTC.